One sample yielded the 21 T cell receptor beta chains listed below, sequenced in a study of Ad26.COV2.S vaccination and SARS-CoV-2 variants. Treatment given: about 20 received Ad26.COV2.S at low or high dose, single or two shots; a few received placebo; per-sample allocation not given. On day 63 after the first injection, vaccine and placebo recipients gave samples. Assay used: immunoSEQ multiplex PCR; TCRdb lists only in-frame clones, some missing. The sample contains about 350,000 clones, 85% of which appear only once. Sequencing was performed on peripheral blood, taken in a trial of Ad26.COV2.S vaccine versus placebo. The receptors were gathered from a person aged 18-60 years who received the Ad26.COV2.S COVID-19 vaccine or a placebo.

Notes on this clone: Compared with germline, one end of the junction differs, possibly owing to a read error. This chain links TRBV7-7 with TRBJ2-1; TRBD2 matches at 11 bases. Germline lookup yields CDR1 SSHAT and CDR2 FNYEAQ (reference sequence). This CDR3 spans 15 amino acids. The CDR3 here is CASSSGLAAYNEQFF. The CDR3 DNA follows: TGTGCTAGCAGCTCGGGACTAGCGGCCTACAATGAGCAGTTCTTC.

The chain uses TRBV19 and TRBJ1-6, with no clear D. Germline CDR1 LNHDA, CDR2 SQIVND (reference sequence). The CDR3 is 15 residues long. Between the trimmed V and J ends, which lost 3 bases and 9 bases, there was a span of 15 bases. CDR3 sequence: CASSMGGWRASPLHF. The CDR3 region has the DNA TGTGCCAGTAGTATGGGAGGGTGGAGGGCTTCACCCCTCCACTTT.

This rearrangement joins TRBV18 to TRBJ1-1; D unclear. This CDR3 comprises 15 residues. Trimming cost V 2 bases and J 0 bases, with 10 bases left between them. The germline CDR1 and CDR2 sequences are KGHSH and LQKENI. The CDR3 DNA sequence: TGTGCCAGCTCACCAGGGATTTGGATGAACACTGAAGCTTTCTTT. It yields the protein CASSPGIWMNTEAFF.

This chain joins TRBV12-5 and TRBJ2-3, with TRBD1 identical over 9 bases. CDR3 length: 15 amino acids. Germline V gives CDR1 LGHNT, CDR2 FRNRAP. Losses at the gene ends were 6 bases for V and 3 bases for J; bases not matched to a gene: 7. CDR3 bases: TGTGCTAGTGGCTCAGGGACAGGGCGTACAGATACGCAGTATTTT. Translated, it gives CASGSGTGRTDTQYF.

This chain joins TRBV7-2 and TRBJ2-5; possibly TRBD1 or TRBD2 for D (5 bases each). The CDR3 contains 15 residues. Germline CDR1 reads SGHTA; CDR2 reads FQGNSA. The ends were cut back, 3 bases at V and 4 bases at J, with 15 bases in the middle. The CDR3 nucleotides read TGTGCCAGCAGCTTTTATCAGGGAACTAGAGAGACCCAGTACTTC. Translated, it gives CASSFYQGTRETQYF.

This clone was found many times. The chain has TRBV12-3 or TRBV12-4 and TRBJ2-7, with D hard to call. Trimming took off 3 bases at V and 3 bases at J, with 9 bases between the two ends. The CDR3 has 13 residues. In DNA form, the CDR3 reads TGTGCCAGCAGTTTCGGCAGTCTCTACGAGCAGTACTTC. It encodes CASSFGSLYEQYF.

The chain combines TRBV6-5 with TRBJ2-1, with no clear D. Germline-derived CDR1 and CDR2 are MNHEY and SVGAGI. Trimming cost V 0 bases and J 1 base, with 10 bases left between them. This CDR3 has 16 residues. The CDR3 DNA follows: TGTGCCAGCAGTTACTCTGGCGTCTCATCCTACAATGAGCAGTTCTTC. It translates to CASSYSGVSSYNEQFF.

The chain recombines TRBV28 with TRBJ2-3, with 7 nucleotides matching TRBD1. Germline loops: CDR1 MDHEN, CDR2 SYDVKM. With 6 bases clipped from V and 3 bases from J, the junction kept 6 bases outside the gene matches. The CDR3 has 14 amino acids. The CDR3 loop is CASSLGQWTDTQYF. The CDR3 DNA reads TGTGCCAGCAGCCTGGGACAGTGGACAGATACGCAGTATTTT.

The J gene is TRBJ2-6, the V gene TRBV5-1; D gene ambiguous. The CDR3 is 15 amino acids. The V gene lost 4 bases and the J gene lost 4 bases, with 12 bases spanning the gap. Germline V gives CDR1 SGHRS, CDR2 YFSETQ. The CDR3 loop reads CASSTNTAGANVLTF. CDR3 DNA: TGCGCCAGCAGCACTAACACCGCCGGGGCCAACGTCCTGACTTTC.

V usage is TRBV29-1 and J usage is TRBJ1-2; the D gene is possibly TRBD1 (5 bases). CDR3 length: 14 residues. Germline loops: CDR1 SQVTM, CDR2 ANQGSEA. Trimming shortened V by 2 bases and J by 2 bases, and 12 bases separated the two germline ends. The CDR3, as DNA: TGCAGCGTTGAACTCCCGAAGGGGAACTATGGCTACACCTTC. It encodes CSVELPKGNYGYTF.

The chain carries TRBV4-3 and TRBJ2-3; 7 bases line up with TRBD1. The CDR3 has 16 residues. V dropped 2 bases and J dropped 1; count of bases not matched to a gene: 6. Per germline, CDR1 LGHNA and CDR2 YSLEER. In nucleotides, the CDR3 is TGCGCCAGCAGCCAATGGGAAGGGGGCGGCACAGATACGCAGTATTTT. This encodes CASSQWEGGGTDTQYF.

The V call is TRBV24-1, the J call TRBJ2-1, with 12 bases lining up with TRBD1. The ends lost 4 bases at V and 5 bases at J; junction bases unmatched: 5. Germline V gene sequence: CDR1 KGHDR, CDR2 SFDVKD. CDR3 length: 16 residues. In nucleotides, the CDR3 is TGTGCCACCAGTGACCAGGGACAGGGGGCCAACAATGAGCAGTTCTTC. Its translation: CATSDQGQGANNEQFF.

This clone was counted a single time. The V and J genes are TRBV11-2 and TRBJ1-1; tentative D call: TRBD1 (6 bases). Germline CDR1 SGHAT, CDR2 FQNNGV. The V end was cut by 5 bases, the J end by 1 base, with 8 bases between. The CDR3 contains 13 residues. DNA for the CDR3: TGTGCCAGCAGCCGGACAGAGAACACTGAAGCTTTCTTT. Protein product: CASSRTENTEAFF. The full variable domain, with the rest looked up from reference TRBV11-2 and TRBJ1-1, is EAGVAQSPRYKIIEKRQSVAFWCNPISGHATLYWYQQILGQGPKLLIQFQNNGVVDDSQLPKDRFSAERLKGVDSTLKIQPAKLEDSAVYLCASSRTENTEAFFGQGTRLTVV.

CDR3 amino acids: CASSSGQGYQETQYF. In nucleotides, the CDR3 is TGTGCCAGCAGTTCCGGACAGGGGTACCAAGAGACCCAGTACTTC. The chain employs TRBV28 and TRBJ2-5; 9 bases line up with TRBD1. Germline V gene data show CDR1 as MDHEN and CDR2 as SYDVKM. Trimming at V came to 4 bases and at J to 0 bases, leaving 3 bases not matched to a gene. This CDR3 spans 15 amino acids. The whole variable domain, filled in from reference TRBV28 and TRBJ2-5, reads DVKVTQSSRYLVKRTGEKVFLECVQDMDHENMFWYRQDPGLGLRLIYFSYDVKMKEKGDIPEGYSVSREKKERFSLILESASTNQTSMYLCASSSGQGYQETQYFGPGTRLLVL.

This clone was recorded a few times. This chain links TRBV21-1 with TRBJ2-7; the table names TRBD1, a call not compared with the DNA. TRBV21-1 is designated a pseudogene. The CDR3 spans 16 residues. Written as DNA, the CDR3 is TGTGCCAGCAGAGGGGACAGACAAAAACTAACCTACGAGCAGTACTTC. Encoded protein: CASRGDRQKLTYEQYF.

The CDR3 protein is CASSRSPTDTQYF. As DNA, the CDR3 is TGTGCCAGCAGTCGTAGCCCGACAGATACGCAGTATTTT. The chain has TRBV11-2 and TRBJ2-3; D is undetermined. Trimming took 6 bases from V and 3 from J, leaving 10 bases between them. Germline values: CDR1 SGHAT, CDR2 FQNNGV. The CDR3 runs to 13 residues.

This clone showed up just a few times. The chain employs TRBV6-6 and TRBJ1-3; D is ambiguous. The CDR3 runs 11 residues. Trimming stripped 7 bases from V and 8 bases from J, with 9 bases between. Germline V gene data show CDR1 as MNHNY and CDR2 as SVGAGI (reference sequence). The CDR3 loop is CASNLLDTIYF. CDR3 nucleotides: TGTGCCAGCAATCTGCTGGACACCATATATTTT.

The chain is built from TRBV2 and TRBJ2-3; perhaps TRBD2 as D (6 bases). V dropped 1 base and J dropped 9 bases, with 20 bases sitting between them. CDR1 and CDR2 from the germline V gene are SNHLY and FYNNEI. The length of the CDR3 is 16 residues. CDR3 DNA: TGTGCCAGCAGTGAAGATAGGGGCAGCGGGCTCCGAACGCAGTATTTT. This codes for CASSEDRGSGLRTQYF.

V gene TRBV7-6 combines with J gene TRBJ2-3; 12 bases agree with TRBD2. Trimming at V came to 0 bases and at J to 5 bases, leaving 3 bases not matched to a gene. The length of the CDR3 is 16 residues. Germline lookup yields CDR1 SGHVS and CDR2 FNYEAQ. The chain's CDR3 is CASSLALAGGRDTQYF. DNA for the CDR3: TGTGCCAGCAGCTTAGCCCTAGCGGGGGGGAGAGATACGCAGTATTTT.

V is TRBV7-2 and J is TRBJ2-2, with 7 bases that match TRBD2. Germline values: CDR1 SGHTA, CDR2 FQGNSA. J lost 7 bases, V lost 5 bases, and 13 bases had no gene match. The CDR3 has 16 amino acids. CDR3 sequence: CASSEKGGRESGELFF. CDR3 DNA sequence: TGTGCCAGCAGCGAGAAAGGCGGGAGAGAGAGCGGGGAGCTGTTTTTT. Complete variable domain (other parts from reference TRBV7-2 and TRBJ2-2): GAGVSQSPSNKVTEKGKDVELRCDPISGHTALYWYRQSLGQGLEFLIYFQGNSAPDKSGLPSDRFSAERTGGSVSTLTIQRTQQEDSAVYLCASSEKGGRESGELFFGEGSRLTVL.

The CDR3: CASNVWTDTQYF. The CDR3 DNA sequence: TGTGCCAGCAACGTATGGACAGATACGCAGTATTTT. The J gene is TRBJ2-3, the V gene TRBV12-3 or TRBV12-4; D gene ambiguous. The CDR3 sequence is 12 residues long. Trimming left V 7 bases short and J 3 bases short, with 8 bases between.